Here is one T cell receptor (beta chain) with its context. These data originate in a study of blood T cell repertoires in COVID-19. In the authors' workflow: From reference gene primer amplification, estimates of nucleated cell counts were derived. Profiling relied on immunoSEQ multiplex PCR, and the TCRdb table lists in-frame clones only, not all of them. The V and J calls and clone size were taken over from that table, and D and trimming were inferred from the DNA. Of 68,000 or so clones listed, roughly 80% were seen once; the top ten hold about 24%. This receptor was taken from a human donor in a cohort sampled during active COVID-19. Sequencing used peripheral blood.

CDR3 bases: TGCAGCGCCGGGGCGGGGGCCGGGGAGACCCAGTACTTC. This codes for CSAGAGAGETQYF. The gene calls are TRBV29-1 and TRBJ2-5; TRBD2 is a possible D gene (7 bases). CDR1 and CDR2 (germline): SQVTM, ANQGSEA. CDR3 length: 13 residues. The germline V and J ends were trimmed by 7 bases and 5 bases, with 17 bases remaining between them.